This entry features one T cell receptor (beta chain) sequence. This entry is derived from a study of blood T cells in healthy people across ages. Sample-barcoded 5' priming and a J-beta primer mix drove a second PCR of about 6 to 12 cycles. MiXCR, run by TCRdb on the 5' RACE reads, gives a single entry per CDR3 protein. The data show about 1.5 million distinct CDR3 sequences, roughly two fifths seen once. V was pared by 0 bases and J by 4 bases, with 25 bases between. Looked up from germline, CDR1 is KGHSH and CDR2 is LQKENI. The CDR3 loop spans 20 amino acids. The sample consisted of blood. This receptor was taken from a woman in her late teens or twenties in good health. The chain carries TRBV18 and TRBJ2-1; perhaps TRBD1 as D (6 bases). Written as DNA, the CDR3 is TGTGCCAGCTCACCACCGATTTGGCAGGGGCTTAAGTTTAAGTACAATGAGCAGTTCTTC. Its translation is CASSPPIWQGLKFKYNEQFF.